This T cell receptor beta chain was captured by sequencing in a study of CD8 T cells in Susac syndrome. As for the study in general: Susac syndrome patients were untreated, on corticosteroids with some adding intravenous immunoglobulin, or on intravenous immunoglobulin only.

Study-level findings and limits: The study found that Susac CD8+ clonal expansion peaked in TEMRA cells and active patients.

Only one count was recorded for this clonotype. Its antigen is not known. The CDR3 is made up of 13 amino acids. With 1 base removed from V and 3 bases from J, the gap between germline ends came to 10 bases. Looked up from germline, CDR1 is DFQATT and CDR2 is SNEGSKA (reference sequence). RNA totalling about 0.45 to 1 ug underwent reverse transcription with random hexamers. With immunoSEQ multiplex PCR, TCR beta CDR3 was amplified across 54 Vbeta and 13 Jbeta. Via MiXCR, TCRdb re-called the immunoSEQ multiplex PCR reads, giving one row per CDR3 protein. The table lists 75,000 or so distinct CDR3 sequences, about 93% of them singletons.

The gene calls are TRBV20-1 and TRBJ2-7, with D possibly TRBD2 on 5 matching bases. The source material was CD8+ T cells from PBMCs. The receptor's source is a human donor with Susac syndrome. Written as DNA, the CDR3 is TGCAGTGCTAGAGGCCAAGGGAGCTACGAGCAGTACTTC. It yields the protein CSARGQGSYEQYF.